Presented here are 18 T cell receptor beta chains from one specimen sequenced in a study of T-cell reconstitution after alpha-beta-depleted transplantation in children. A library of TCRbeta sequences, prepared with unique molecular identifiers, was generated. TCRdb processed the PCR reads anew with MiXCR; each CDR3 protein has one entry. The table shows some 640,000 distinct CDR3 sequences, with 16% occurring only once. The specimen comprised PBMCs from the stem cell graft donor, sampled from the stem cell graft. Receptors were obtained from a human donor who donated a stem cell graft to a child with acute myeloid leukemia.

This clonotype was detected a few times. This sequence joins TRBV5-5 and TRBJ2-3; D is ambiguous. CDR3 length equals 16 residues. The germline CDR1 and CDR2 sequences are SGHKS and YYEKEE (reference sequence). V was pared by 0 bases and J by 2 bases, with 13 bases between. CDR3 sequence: CASSLEPRRFTDTQYF. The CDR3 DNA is TGTGCCAGCAGCTTGGAACCTAGGCGCTTCACAGATACGCAGTATTTT. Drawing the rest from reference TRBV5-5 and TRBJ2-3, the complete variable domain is DAGVTQSPTHLIKTRGQQVTLRCSPISGHKSVSWYQQVLGQGPQFIFQYYEKEERGRGNFPDRFSARQFPNYSSELNVNALLLGDSALYLCASSLEPRRFTDTQYFGPGTRLTVL.

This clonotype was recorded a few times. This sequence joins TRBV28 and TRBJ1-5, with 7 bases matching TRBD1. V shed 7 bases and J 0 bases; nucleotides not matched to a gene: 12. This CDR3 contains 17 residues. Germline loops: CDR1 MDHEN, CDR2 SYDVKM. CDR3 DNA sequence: TGTGCCAGCACCCCGCTACGAGACAGGGCTAGCAATCAGCCCCAGCATTTT. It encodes CASTPLRDRASNQPQHF. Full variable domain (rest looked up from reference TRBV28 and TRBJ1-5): DVKVTQSSRYLVKRTGEKVFLECVQDMDHENMFWYRQDPGLGLRLIYFSYDVKMKEKGDIPEGYSVSREKKERFSLILESASTNQTSMYLCASTPLRDRASNQPQHFGDGTRLSIL.

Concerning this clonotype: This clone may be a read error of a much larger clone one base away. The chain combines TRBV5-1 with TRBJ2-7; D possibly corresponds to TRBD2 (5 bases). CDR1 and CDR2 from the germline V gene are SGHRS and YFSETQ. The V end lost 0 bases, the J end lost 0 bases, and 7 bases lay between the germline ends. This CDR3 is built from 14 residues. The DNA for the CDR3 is TGCGCCAGCAGCTTGGGTAGCGACTCCTACGAGCAGTACGTC. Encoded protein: CASSLGSDSYEQYV.

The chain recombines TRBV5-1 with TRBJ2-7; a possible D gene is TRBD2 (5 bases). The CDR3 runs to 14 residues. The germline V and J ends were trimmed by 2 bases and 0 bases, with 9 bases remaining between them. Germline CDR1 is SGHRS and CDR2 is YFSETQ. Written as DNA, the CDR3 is TGCGCCAGCAGCTTTAAGACTAACTCCTACGAGCAGTACTTC. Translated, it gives CASSFKTNSYEQYF.

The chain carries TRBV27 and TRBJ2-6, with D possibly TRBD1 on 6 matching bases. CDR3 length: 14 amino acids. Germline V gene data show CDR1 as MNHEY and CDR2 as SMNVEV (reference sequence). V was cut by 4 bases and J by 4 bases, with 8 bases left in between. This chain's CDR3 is CASSWGLGANVLTF. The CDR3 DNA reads TGTGCCAGCAGTTGGGGGCTAGGGGCCAACGTCCTGACTTTC.

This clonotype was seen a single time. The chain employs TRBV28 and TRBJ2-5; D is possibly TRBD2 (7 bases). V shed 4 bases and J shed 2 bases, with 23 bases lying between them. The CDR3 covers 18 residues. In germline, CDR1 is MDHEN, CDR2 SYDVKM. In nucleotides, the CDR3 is TGTGCCAGCAGTTCCCCAAAAGGGGGGGGGCGACGGCAAGAGACCCAGTACTTC. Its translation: CASSSPKGGGRRQETQYF.

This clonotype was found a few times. CDR3 protein: CASSFGRGLYDSPLHF. Here the CDR3 DNA reads TGTGCCAGCAGCTTCGGCAGGGGGTTATACGATTCACCCCTCCACTTT. V gene TRBV5-6 combines with J gene TRBJ1-6; 7 nucleotides match TRBD1. Unmatched junction bases numbered 10, after V lost 2 bases and J lost 8 bases. Germline V gene data show CDR1 as SGHDT and CDR2 as YYEEEE. The CDR3 is 16 amino acids. Complete variable domain (other parts from reference TRBV5-6 and TRBJ1-6): DAGVTQSPTHLIKTRGQQVTLRCSPKSGHDTVSWYQQALGQGPQFIFQYYEEEERQRGNFPDRFSGHQFPNYSSELNVNALLLGDSALYLCASSFGRGLYDSPLHFGNGTRLTVT.

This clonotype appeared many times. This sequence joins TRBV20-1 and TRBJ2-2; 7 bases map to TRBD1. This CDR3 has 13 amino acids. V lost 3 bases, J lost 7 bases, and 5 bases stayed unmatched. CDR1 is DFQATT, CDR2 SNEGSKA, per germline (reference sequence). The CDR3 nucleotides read TGCAGTGCTAGGACAGGGTGGGACGGGGAGCTGTTTTTT. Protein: CSARTGWDGELFF.

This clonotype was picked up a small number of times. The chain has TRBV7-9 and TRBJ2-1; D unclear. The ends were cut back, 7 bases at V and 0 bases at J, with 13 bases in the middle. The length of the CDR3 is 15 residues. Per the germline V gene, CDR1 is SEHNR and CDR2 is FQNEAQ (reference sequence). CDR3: CASNEAASSYNEQFF. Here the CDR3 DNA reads TGTGCCAGCAACGAGGCGGCAAGCTCCTACAATGAGCAGTTCTTC.

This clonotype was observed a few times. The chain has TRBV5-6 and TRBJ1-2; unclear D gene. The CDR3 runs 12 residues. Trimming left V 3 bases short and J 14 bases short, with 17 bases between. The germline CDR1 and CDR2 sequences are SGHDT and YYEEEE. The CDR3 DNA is TGTGCCAGCAGCTCCAGGACGGCAACGGGGACCTTC. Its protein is CASSSRTATGTF.

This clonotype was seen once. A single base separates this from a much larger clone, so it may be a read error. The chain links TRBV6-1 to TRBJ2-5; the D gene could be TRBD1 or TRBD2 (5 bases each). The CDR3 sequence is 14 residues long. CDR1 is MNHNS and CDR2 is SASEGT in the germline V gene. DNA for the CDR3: TGTGCCAGCAGAAAGGGACCGATCCAAGAGACCCAGCACTTC. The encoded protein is CASRKGPIQETQHF.

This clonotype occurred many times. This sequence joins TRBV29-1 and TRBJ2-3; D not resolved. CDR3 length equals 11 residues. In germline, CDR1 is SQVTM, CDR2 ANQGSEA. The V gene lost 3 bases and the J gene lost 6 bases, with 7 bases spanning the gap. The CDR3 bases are TGCAGCGTTGATGTTGGGGATACGCAGTATTTT. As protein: CSVDVGDTQYF.

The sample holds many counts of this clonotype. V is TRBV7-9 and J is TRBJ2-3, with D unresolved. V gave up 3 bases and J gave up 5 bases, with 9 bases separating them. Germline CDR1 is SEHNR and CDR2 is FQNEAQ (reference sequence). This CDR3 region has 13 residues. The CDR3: CASSLPGEDTQYF. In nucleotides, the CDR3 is TGTGCCAGCAGCTTGCCCGGAGAAGATACGCAGTATTTT.

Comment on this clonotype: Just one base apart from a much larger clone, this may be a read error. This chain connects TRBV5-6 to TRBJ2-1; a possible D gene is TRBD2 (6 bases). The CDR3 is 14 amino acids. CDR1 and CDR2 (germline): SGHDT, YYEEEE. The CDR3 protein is CASSLWTDYNDQFF. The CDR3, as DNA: TGTGCCAGCAGCTTGTGGACGGACTACAATGACCAGTTCTTC. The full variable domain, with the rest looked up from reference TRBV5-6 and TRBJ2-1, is DAGVTQSPTHLIKTRGQQVTLRCSPKSGHDTVSWYQQALGQGPQFIFQYYEEEERQRGNFPDRFSGHQFPNYSSELNVNALLLGDSALYLCASSLWTDYNDQFFGPGTRLTVL.

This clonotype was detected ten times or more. The CDR3 sequence: CSARSGDGIYNEQFF. The CDR3 DNA is TGCAGTGCAAGGAGCGGGGACGGCATCTACAATGAGCAGTTCTTC. The genes are TRBV20-1 and TRBJ2-1, with 7 bases that match TRBD2. After removal of 6 bases from V and 3 bases from J, the junction contained 11 bases not matched to a gene. CDR3 size: 15 residues. Germline-derived CDR1 and CDR2 are DFQATT and SNEGSKA (reference sequence).

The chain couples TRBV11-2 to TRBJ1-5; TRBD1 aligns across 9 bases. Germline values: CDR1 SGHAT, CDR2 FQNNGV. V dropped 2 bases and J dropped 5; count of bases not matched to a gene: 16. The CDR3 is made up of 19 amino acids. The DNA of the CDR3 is TGTGCCAGCAGCTTAAAGCATCCCGCCCTACAGGGGGCCGATCAGCCCCAGCATTTT. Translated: CASSLKHPALQGADQPQHF.

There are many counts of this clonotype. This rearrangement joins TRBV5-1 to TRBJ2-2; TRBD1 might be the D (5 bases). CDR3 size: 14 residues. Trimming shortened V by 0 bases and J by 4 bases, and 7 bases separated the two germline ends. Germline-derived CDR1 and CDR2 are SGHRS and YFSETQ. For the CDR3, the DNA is TGCGCCAGCAGCTTGGGACAGCCCACCGGGGAGCTGTTTTTT. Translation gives CASSLGQPTGELFF.

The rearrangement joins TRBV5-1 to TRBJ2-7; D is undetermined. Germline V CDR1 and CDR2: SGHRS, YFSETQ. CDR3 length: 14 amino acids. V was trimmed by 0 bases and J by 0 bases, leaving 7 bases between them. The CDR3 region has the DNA TGCGCCAGCAGCTTGGACGTTAGCTCCTACGAGCAGTACGTC. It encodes CASSLDVSSYEQYV.